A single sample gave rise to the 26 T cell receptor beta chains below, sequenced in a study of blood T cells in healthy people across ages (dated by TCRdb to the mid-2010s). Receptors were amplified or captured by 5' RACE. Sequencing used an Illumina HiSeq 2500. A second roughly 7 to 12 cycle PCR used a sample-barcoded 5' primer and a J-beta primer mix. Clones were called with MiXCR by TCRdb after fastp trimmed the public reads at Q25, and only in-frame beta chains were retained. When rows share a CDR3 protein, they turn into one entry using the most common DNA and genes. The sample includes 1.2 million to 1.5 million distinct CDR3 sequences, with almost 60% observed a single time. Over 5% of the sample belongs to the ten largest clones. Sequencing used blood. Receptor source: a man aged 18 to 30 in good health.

The CDR3 sequence: CASSYGTGTSTDTQYF. The CDR3 DNA reads TGTGCCAGCAGTTATGGGACAGGTACTAGCACAGATACGCAGTATTTT. The chain joins TRBV6-5 to TRBJ2-3, with 8 nucleotides matching TRBD1. Germline V lookup: CDR1 MNHEY, CDR2 SVGAGI. J was trimmed by 0 bases and V by 3 bases; bases with no gene match: 5. This CDR3 is built from 16 residues.

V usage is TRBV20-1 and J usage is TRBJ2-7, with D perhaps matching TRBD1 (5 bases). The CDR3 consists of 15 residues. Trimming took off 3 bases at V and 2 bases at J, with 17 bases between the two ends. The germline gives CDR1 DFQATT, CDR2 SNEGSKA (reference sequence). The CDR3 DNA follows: TGCAGTGCTAGGCCGACGCTATGGGGCACCTACGAGCAGTACTTC. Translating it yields CSARPTLWGTYEQYF.

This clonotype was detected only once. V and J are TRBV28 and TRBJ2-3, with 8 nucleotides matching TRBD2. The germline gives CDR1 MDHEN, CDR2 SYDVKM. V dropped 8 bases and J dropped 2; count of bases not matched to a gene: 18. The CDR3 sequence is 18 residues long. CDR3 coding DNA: TGTGCCAGCGAGGATAGGCGGGGGGCGTTCCCATTCACAGATACGCAGTATTTT. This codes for CASEDRRGAFPFTDTQYF.

CDR3 in amino acids: CASSFRGAGDYGYTF. CDR3 coding DNA: TGTGCCAGCAGCTTTAGGGGAGCGGGAGACTATGGCTACACCTTC. The chain employs TRBV7-2 and TRBJ1-2; D perhaps matches TRBD1 (5 bases). CDR3 length: 15 amino acids. Germline V gene lookup returns CDR1 SGHTA and CDR2 FQGNSA. The V end was cut by 3 bases, the J end by 3 bases, with 14 bases between.

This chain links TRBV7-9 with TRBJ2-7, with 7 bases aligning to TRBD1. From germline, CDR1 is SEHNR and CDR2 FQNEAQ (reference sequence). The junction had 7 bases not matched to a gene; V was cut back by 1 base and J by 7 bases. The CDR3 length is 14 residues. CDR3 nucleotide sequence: TGTGCCAGCAGCTTAGGGGGACAGTTTCATGAGCAGTACTTC. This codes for CASSLGGQFHEQYF. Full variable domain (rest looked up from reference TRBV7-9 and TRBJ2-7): DTGVSQNPRHKITKRGQNVTFRCDPISEHNRLYWYRQTLGQGPEFLTYFQNEAQLEKSRLLSDRFSAERPKGSFSTLEIQRTEQGDSAMYLCASSLGGQFHEQYFGPGTRLTVT.

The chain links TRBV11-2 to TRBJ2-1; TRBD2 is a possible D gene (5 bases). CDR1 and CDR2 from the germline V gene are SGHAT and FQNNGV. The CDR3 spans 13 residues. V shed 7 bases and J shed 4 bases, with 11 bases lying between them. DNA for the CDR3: TGTGCCAGCACCCAAGGACTGTACAATGAGCAGTTCTTC. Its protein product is CASTQGLYNEQFF.

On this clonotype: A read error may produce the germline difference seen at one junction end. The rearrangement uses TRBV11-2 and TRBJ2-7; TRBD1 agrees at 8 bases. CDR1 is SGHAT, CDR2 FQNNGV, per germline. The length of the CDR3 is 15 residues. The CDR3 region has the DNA TGTGCCAACAGCCTGGGACAGGCGATTTCCTACGAGCAGTACTTC. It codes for CANSLGQAISYEQYF.

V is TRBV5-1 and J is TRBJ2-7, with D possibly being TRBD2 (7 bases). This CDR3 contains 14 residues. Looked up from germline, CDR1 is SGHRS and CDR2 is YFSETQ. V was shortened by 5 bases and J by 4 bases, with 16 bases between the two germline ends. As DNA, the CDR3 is TGCGCCAGCAGTCCCGAGGGGGGGCTGTACGAGCAGTACTTC. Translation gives CASSPEGGLYEQYF.

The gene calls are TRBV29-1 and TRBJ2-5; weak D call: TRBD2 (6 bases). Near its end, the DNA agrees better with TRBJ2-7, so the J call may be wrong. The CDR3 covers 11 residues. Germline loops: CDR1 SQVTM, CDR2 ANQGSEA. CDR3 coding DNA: TGCAGCGGGGACTTCAACTACGAGCAGTACTTC. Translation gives CSGDFNYEQYF.

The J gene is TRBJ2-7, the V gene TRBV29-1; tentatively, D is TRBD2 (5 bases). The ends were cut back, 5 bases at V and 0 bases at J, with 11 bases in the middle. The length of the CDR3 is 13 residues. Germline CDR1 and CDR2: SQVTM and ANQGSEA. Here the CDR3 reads CSVRSGNSYEQYF. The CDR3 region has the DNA TGCAGCGTTCGATCCGGGAACTCCTACGAGCAGTACTTC.

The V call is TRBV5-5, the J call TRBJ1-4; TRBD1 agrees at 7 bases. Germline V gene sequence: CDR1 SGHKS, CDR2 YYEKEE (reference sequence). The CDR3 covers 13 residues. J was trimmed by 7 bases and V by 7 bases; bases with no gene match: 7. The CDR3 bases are TGTGCCAGCGGAGACAGGGCAGTTGAAAAACTGTTTTTT. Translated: CASGDRAVEKLFF.

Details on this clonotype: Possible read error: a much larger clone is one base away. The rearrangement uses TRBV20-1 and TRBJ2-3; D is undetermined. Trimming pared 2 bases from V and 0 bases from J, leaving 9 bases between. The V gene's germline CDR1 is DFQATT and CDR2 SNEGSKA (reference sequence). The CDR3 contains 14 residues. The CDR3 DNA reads TGCAGTGCTAGACGGGCCAATAGCACAGATACGCAGTATTTT. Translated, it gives CSARRANSTDTQYF.

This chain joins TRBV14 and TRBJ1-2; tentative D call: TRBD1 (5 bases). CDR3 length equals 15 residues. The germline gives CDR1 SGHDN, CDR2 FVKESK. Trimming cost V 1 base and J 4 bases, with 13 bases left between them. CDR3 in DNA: TGTGCCAGCAGCCAAGGGGGCTGGGGTGGCTATGGCTACACCTTC. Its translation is CASSQGGWGGYGYTF.

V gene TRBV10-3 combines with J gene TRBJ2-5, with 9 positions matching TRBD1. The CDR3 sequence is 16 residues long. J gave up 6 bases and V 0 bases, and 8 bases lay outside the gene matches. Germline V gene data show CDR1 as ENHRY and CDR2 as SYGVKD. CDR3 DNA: TGTGCCATCAGTGAGTCCAGGGGACAGGGTCCGCAGACCCAGTACTTC. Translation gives CAISESRGQGPQTQYF.

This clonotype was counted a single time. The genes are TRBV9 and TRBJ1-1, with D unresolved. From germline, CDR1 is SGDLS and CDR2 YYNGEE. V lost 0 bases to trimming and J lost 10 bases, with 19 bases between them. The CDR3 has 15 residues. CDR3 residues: CASSVDQGYWRGAFF. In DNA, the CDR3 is TGTGCCAGCAGCGTAGATCAAGGGTATTGGAGAGGAGCTTTCTTT.

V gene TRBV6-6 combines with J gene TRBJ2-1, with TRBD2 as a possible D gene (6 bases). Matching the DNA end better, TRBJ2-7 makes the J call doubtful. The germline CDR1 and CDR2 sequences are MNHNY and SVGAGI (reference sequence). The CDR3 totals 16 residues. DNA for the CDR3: TGTGCCAGCAGTTCCCAGTTTGGGGGGTCCTACAATGAGCAGTACTTC. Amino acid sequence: CASSSQFGGSYNEQYF.

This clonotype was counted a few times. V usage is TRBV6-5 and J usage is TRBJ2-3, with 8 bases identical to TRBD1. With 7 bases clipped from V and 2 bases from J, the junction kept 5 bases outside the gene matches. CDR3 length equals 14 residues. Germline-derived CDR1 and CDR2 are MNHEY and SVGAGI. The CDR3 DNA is TGTGCCAGCAATCGGCAGGGGGCCACAGATACGCAGTATTTT. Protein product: CASNRQGATDTQYF.

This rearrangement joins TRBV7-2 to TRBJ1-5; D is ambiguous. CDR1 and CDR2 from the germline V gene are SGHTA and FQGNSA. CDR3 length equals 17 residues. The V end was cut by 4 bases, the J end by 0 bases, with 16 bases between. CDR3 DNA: TGTGCCAGCAGCTCGACGATTCGGAGCAATAGCAATCAGCCCCAGCATTTT. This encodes CASSSTIRSNSNQPQHF.

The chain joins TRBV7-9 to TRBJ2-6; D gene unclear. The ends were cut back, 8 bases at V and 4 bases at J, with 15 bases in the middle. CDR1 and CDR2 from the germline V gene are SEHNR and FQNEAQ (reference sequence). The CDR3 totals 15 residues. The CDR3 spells CASLSFPDGANVLTF. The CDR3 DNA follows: TGTGCCAGCCTATCCTTTCCGGACGGGGCCAACGTCCTGACTTTC.

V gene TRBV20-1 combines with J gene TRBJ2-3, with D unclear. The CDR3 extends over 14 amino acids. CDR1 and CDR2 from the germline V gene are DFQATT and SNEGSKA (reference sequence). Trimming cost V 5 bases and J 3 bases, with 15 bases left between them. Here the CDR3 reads CSALPGFGTDTQYF. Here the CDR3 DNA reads TGCAGTGCTCTACCTGGGTTCGGAACAGATACGCAGTATTTT.

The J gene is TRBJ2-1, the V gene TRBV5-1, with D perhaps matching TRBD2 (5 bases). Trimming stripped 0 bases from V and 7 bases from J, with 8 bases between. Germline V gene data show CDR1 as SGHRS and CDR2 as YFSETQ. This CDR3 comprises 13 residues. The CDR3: CASSLDGVNEQFF. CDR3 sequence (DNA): TGCGCCAGCAGCTTGGACGGGGTAAATGAGCAGTTCTTC. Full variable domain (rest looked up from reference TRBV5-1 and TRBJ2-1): KAGVTQTPRYLIKTRGQQVTLSCSPISGHRSVSWYQQTPGQGLQFLFEYFSETQRNKGNFPGRFSGRQFSNSRSEMNVSTLELGDSALYLCASSLDGVNEQFFGPGTRLTVL.

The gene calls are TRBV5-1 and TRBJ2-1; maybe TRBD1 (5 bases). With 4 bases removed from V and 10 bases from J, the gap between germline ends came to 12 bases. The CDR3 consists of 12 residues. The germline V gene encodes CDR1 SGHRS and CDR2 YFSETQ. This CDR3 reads CASSKGVKEQFF. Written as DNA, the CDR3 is TGCGCCAGCAGCAAAGGGGTGAAGGAGCAGTTCTTC.

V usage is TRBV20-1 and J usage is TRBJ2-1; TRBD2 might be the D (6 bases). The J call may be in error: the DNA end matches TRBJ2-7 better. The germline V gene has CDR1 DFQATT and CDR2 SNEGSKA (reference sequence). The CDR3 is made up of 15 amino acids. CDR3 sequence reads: CSASPWGDPYNEQYF. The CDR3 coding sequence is TGCAGTGCTAGCCCTTGGGGGGACCCATACAATGAGCAGTACTTC.

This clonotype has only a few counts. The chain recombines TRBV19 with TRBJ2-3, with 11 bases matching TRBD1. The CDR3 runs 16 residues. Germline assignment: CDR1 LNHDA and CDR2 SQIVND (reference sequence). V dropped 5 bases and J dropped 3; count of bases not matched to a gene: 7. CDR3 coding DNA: TGTGCCAGTAGTCCCCCCCGGGACAGGGGGACAGATACGCAGTATTTT. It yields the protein CASSPPRDRGTDTQYF.

The CDR3 DNA reads as TGCGCCAGCAGCCGGGACAGCGGCTCTGGGGCCAACGTCCTGACTTTC. It translates to CASSRDSGSGANVLTF. The rearrangement links TRBV4-1 to TRBJ2-6; 7 bases agree with TRBD1. The trim removed 4 bases at V and 0 bases at J, leaving 3 bases unmatched. Germline loops: CDR1 MGHRA, CDR2 YSYEKL. The CDR3 loop spans 16 amino acids.

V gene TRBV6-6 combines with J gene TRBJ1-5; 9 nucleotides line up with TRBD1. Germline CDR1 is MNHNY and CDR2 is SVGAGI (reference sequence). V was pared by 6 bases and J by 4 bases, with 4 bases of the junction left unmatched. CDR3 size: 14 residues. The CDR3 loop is CASSYGTGNQPQHF. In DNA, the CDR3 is TGTGCCAGCAGCTACGGGACAGGGAATCAGCCCCAGCATTTT.